A selection of T cell receptor beta chains follows, all from one sample in a study of identical twins. A single record per CDR3 protein comes from TCRdb applying MiXCR to the 5' RACE reads. The sample has some 1,600,000 distinct CDR3 sequences; roughly a third are singletons. Sequenced sample: cord blood. The receptors come from a newborn girl in good health. Each CDR3 is given with its conserved first and last residue. D genes are given only for firm matches. Part of the rows lack a size; the others show once, few, many or a class for expanded clones.

>few|TRBJ1-2|.|TRBV7-9|18
CASSLTLGGHHLNYGYTF
TGTGCCAGCAGCTTAACTTTAGGGGGACACCACCTTAACTATGGCTACACCTTC
>few|TRBJ1-2|.|TRBV6-1|14
CASTRPWPGNGYTF
TGTGCCAGCACCCGACCCTGGCCAGGGAATGGCTACACCTTC
>.|TRBJ2-1|TRBD2|TRBV20-1|14
CSAQTSGIYNEQFF
TGCAGTGCTCAAACTAGCGGGATATACAATGAGCAGTTCTTC
>few|TRBJ2-5|TRBD1|TRBV5-1|18
CASSPGDRGMGFQETQYF
TGCGCCAGCAGCCCGGGGGACAGGGGAATGGGGTTCCAAGAGACCCAGTACTTC
>many|TRBJ2-3|TRBD2|TRBV29-1|12
CSVASGTDTQYF
TGCAGCGTTGCTAGCGGGACAGATACGCAGTATTTT
>.|TRBJ2-7|.|TRBV12-3/TRBV12-4|12
CASSITLPEQYF
TGTGCCAGCAGCATTACCCTCCCAGAGCAGTACTTC
>.|TRBJ2-3|TRBD1|TRBV4-1|16
CASSSPGQGIRDTQYF
TGCGCCAGCAGCTCTCCGGGACAGGGGATTAGGGATACGCAGTATTTT
>.|TRBJ2-1|TRBD2|TRBV2|14
CAALGLAGDNEQFF
TGTGCCGCCCTGGGACTAGCGGGAGACAATGAGCAGTTCTTC
>few|TRBJ2-3|TRBD2|TRBV5-1|15
CASSLKRGGVDTQYF
TGCGCCAGCAGCTTGAAGCGGGGGGGCGTAGATACGCAGTATTTT
>many|TRBJ1-2|.|TRBV29-1|13
CSVELGHNYGYTF
TGCAGCGTTGAATTAGGGCATAACTATGGCTACACCTTC
>.|TRBJ2-1|TRBD2|TRBV3-1|16
CASSQPSGGPYNEQFF
TGTGCCAGCAGCCAACCTAGCGGGGGCCCCTACAATGAGCAGTTCTTC
>few|TRBJ2-3|.|TRBV11-2|14
CASSEQLFTDTQYF
TGTGCCAGCAGCGAGCAGCTCTTCACAGATACGCAGTATTTT
>few|TRBJ1-6|.|TRBV27|13
CASSLWGPSPLHF
TGTGCCAGCAGTTTATGGGGTCCTTCACCCCTCCACTTT
>few|TRBJ1-6|.|TRBV11-2|16
CASSLSASSYNSPLHF
TGTGCCAGCAGCTTATCGGCGAGCTCCTATAATTCACCCCTCCACTTT
>few|TRBJ1-2|TRBD1|TRBV25-1|14
CASSHRQGQRGYTF
TGTGCCAGCAGTCACCGACAGGGGCAGAGGGGCTACACCTTC
>.|TRBJ1-3|.|TRBV2|13
CASRAGSGNTIYF
TGTGCCAGCCGGGCAGGCTCTGGAAACACCATATATTTT
>many|TRBJ2-1|.|TRBV5-6|15
CASSLDRAAYNEQFF
TGTGCCAGCAGCTTGGACAGGGCCGCCTACAATGAGCAGTTCTTC
>few|TRBJ2-1|TRBD1|TRBV27|17
CASSLSVRGLSYNEQFF
TGTGCCAGCAGTTTATCCGTCAGGGGGCTCTCCTACAATGAGCAGTTCTTC
>.|TRBJ2-1|.|TRBV24-1|15
CATSDLCLAPNEQFF
TGTGCCACCAGTGATTTGTGTCTAGCTCCCAATGAGCAGTTCTTC
>few|TRBJ2-7|TRBD1|TRBV28|14
CASRKRTGPGEQYF
TGTGCCAGCAGGAAAAGGACAGGGCCTGGCGAGCAGTACTTC
>few|TRBJ1-1|.|TRBV12-3/TRBV12-4|14
CASSFKGPDTEAFF
TGTGCCAGCAGTTTTAAGGGCCCTGACACTGAAGCTTTCTTT
>few|TRBJ2-3|TRBD2|TRBV4-1|16
CASSHPSGRAVDTQYF
TGCGCCAGCAGCCACCCTAGCGGGAGGGCCGTAGATACGCAGTATTTT
>.|TRBJ1-1|.|TRBV2|15
CASRENQGGNTEAFF
TGTGCCAGCAGGGAGAATCAGGGCGGGAACACTGAAGCTTTCTTT
>.|TRBJ2-7|.|TRBV28|12
CASSLGEFEQYF
TGTGCCAGCAGTTTGGGGGAATTCGAGCAGTACTTC
>.|TRBJ2-2|.|TRBV6-6|15
CASSSRQGNTGELFF
TGTGCCAGCAGTTCTAGGCAGGGGAACACCGGGGAGCTGTTTTTT
>many|TRBJ1-6|.|TRBV7-9|14
CASSFGGYNSPLHF
TGTGCCAGCAGTTTCGGAGGGTATAATTCACCCCTCCACTTT
>.|TRBJ2-1|TRBD1|TRBV6-1|15
CASSVSGTANNEQFF
TGTGCCAGCAGTGTCTCCGGGACAGCGAACAATGAGCAGTTCTTC
>few|TRBJ1-1|.|TRBV6-1|12
CASSESWSEAFF
TGTGCCAGCAGTGAATCTTGGAGCGAGGCTTTCTTT
>few|TRBJ2-3|.|TRBV24-1|13
CATSDPPPDTQYF
TGTGCCACCAGTGATCCGCCCCCAGATACGCAGTATTTT
>.|TRBJ1-1|TRBD1|TRBV2|15
CASGPDRGRNTEAFF
TGTGCCAGCGGCCCGGACAGGGGGCGCAACACTGAAGCTTTCTTT
>.|TRBJ2-2|.|TRBV18|15
CASRQASPNTGELFF
TGTGCCAGTCGACAGGCCAGCCCGAACACCGGGGAGCTGTTTTTT
>few|TRBJ2-4|.|TRBV6-1|13
CASDTGAKNIQYF
TGTGCCAGTGACACGGGGGCCAAAAACATTCAGTACTTC
>few|TRBJ1-2|.|TRBV7-2|13
CASSPKGIYGYTF
TGTGCCAGCAGCCCGAAGGGGATCTATGGCTACACCTTC
>.|TRBJ1-6|TRBD1|TRBV11-2|15
CASSFGDRANSPLHF
TGTGCCAGCAGCTTCGGGGACAGGGCCAATTCACCCCTCCACTTT
>many|TRBJ2-1|.|TRBV29-1|13
CSVEDRGYNEQFF
TGCAGCGTTGAAGATCGGGGGTACAATGAGCAGTTCTTC
>few|TRBJ2-1|.|TRBV12-3/TRBV12-4|13
CASSFGGGGEQFF
TGTGCCAGCAGTTTCGGGGGTGGCGGGGAGCAGTTCTTC
>few|TRBJ2-1|.|TRBV20-1|12
CSALAPPQRQFF
TGCAGTGCCCTAGCGCCACCCCAAAGGCAGTTCTTC
>few|TRBJ2-3|.|TRBV7-9|16
CASSLGPSRSTDTQYF
TGTGCCAGCAGCTTAGGCCCTAGCCGTAGCACAGATACGCAGTATTTT
>.|TRBJ2-3|.|TRBV28|14
CASRRRSPTDTQYF
TGTGCCAGCAGGCGAAGGTCCCCCACAGATACGCAGTATTTT
>.|TRBJ1-4|TRBD1|TRBV7-2|16
CASSLWTGGLSEKLFF
TGTGCCAGCAGCTTATGGACAGGGGGCCTAAGTGAAAAACTGTTTTTT
>.|TRBJ2-7|.|TRBV3-1|15
CASSLQQGGRYEQYF
TGTGCCAGCTCCCTCCAGCAGGGTGGTCGGTACGAGCAGTACTTC
>.|TRBJ2-1|.|TRBV2|11
CASSSTGEQFF
TGTGCCAGCAGCTCAACGGGGGAGCAGTTCTTC
>few|TRBJ1-1|TRBD1|TRBV7-2|18
CASSFRPPGTAGNTEAFF
TGTGCCAGCAGCTTTCGGCCCCCCGGGACAGCCGGGAACACTGAAGCTTTCTTT
>few|TRBJ2-4|TRBD1|TRBV10-3|16
CAISAGTGMGLNIQYF
TGTGCCATCAGTGCCGGGACAGGAATGGGGCTAAACATTCAGTACTTC
>.|TRBJ1-5|.|TRBV20-1|16
CSVSRTGGPLHQPQHF
TGCAGTGTTAGCCGCACCGGTGGGCCCCTTCATCAGCCCCAGCATTTT
>.|TRBJ2-3|TRBD2|TRBV20-1|14
CSARAGGPGDAQYF
TGCAGTGCTAGAGCGGGAGGGCCTGGAGATGCGCAGTATTTT
>few|TRBJ1-2|.|TRBV4-1|16
CASSQDRGGSLYGYTF
TGCGCCAGCAGCCAAGATCGAGGGGGGTCCCTCTATGGCTACACCTTC